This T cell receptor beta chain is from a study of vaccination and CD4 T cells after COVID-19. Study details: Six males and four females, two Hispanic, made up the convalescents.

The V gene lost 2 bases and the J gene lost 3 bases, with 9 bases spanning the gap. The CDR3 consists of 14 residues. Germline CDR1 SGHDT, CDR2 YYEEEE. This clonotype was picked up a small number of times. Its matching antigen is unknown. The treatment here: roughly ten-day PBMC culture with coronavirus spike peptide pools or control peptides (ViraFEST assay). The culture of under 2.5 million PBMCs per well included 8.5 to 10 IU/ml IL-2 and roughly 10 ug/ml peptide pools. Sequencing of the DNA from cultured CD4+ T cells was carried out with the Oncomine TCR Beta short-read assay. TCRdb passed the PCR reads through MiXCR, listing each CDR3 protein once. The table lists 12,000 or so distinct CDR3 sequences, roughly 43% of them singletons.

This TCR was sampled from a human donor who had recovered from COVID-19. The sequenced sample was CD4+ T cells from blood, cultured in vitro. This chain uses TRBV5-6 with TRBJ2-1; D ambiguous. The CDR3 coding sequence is TGTGCCAGCAGCTTAGGTTCTAACTACAATGAGCAGTTCTTC. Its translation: CASSLGSNYNEQFF.